This T cell receptor beta chain came from a study of blood T cell repertoires in COVID-19. Profiled with immunoSEQ multiplex PCR; TCRdb holds only in-frame clones, not every one. In the table there are hundreds of thousands of clones, 89% of which are singletons. The V gene lost 0 bases and the J gene lost 6 bases, with 11 bases spanning the gap. CDR3 length: 14 amino acids. Germline assignment: CDR1 ENHRY and CDR2 SYGVKD. This TCR was recovered from a woman younger than 45 with COVID-19, enrolled during active disease. The sample taken for sequencing was peripheral blood. This chain joins TRBV10-3 and TRBJ1-2; possibly TRBD1 for D (6 bases). The CDR3 spells CAISESTDSHGYTF. For the CDR3, the DNA is TGTGCCATCAGTGAGTCGACGGACAGCCATGGCTACACCTTC.